Described below is a single T cell receptor (beta chain) sequence and its context. This receptor's antigen is unknown. Qualities for individual bases were not recorded, and no much larger clone is one base off. CDR3 length: 17 amino acids, cysteine to phenylalanine. Just the 51-base CDR3 DNA is kept, in frame starting at base 1. The V end gives up 0 bases and the J end 4 bases, leaving 8 bases in the junction not matched to a gene. CDR1 SGHRS and CDR2 YFSETQ were looked up in the germline V gene. In total, about 650 healthy bone marrow donors made up the cohort. At the time of sampling, all cohort members were nominally healthy, though unrecorded immune exposures were likely present. The donor tested CMV seropositive, placing the donor among the approximately 290 seropositive members of the cohort. A peripheral blood sample was collected from each donor, and TCR beta sequencing was performed on peripheral blood mononuclear cells. Genomic DNA extraction from the blood cell samples was performed with the Qiagen DNeasy Blood Extraction Kit.

This entry belongs to a study of cytomegalovirus exposure and HLA in healthy donors (TCRdb year 2017). In terms of the full investigation: According to an earlier analysis of several hundred of the donors, 200 million or so T cells yielded some 120 million unique TCR beta sequences and about 300 Gb of sequence data. The study combined high-throughput TCR immunosequencing, statistical association of individual TCRs with disease status, and machine learning to predict cytomegalovirus infection status. An earlier analysis of around 580 of the donors used high-throughput TCR beta sequencing to judge whether each TCR beta V gene segment behaved as functional or pseudogenic. Using immunosequencing, the study profiled T cell repertoires from about 620 subjects and related those repertoires to cytomegalovirus serostatus. On average, roughly 250,000 unique TCR beta nucleotide sequences were sequenced per donor among a few hundred genotyped donors of the cohort, with roughly 18% of those sequences being non-productive. Class I and class II HLA loci were covered by the typing at four-digit resolution. An early release covering around 630 HLA-typed donors comprised about 290 gigabases of sequencing data and about 90 million unique TCR sequences. The later analysis used no new phenotypic data to find candidate immune exposures, relying instead on TCR beta sequences and their occurrence across donors. Among the roughly 400 genotyped donors, under 90% belonged to the genetic ancestry cluster associated with self-reported Caucasian donors. The study was designed to test whether signatures of past pathogen exposure could be identified by cataloging public T cell receptors. Five DR-DQ haplotypes were treated as single units for association and clustering because of strong linkage in the cohort. In addition to the first cohort of around 670 subjects, a separate validation cohort of 130 or so different subjects was used. In a later genetic analysis, genome-wide SNP genotypes for about 65% of the roughly 670 donors were used, and that subset was treated as a discovery cohort. Donor age, sex, ethnicity and CMV serostatus were collected together with the repertoire data. In a later analysis, previously published TCR beta repertoires from 600 to 850 donors were re-analyzed and high-resolution HLA genotyping was added so that TCR occurrence patterns could be studied. All discovery cohort repertoires had been generated using a single sequencing platform. Typing coverage differed by locus: A, B, C, DRB1 and DQB1 were typed in about 620-640 donors, DQA1 in about 500, DPA1 in 600 to 610, and DPB1 in roughly 450. The paper's findings and limits, for the study overall: For the cohort, immune exposure information was limited to CMV serostatus. Because HLA typing was missing for some donors at each locus, association tests included only the typed subset. A later genetic analysis reported fewer N-insertions in productive TCRs among donors in an Asian-associated ancestry cluster than the roughly 720-donor mean. Because the 87-base-pair reads could not distinguish some IMGT-functional V segments, including TRBV6-2 and TRBV6-3, those segments were excluded. An earlier analysis of approximately 530 of the donors showed that most TCR beta V segments appeared in productive rearrangements either about 87% or about 30% of the time, which broadly matched IMGT annotations. In a later analysis, HLA-associated TCR beta chains were found to be more clonally expanded and to have lower generation probabilities than equally common non-associated chains. Across donors, most TCR sequences were observed very rarely, whereas some public TCRs were present in many individuals. A further reported finding was that TCR beta sequences accurately predicted the HLA-A and HLA-B alleles for most subjects in the first cohort. According to the authors, the approach could potentially be generalized to other disease states and immunological phenotypes. Correlated functional status among segregating V segments might be attributable to linkage disequilibrium, but an unknown experimental factor could not be ruled out. In both the original and validation cohorts, the classifier was reported to diagnose cytomegalovirus status with high specificity and sensitivity. In a later genetic analysis, a missense DCLRE1C variant was associated with V-gene and J-gene trimming of TCR beta chains, and the association was replicated in an independent cohort. According to a later analysis, parvovirus B19, influenza, CMV and Epstein-Barr virus appeared linked to several top co-occurrence clusters. Strong co-occurrence of HLA alleles, especially DR and DQ, made assigning TCR associations to individual alleles difficult. The study gave a list of over 150 TCR beta chains associated with cytomegalovirus. In a later analysis, most CMV-associated TCR beta chains were found to appear HLA-restricted, with HLA associations seemingly driven largely by CMV exposure. In a later analysis, TCR association rates were found to vary across HLA loci, with the most associated TCRs seen for DRB1 alleles and the fewest for HLA-C alleles. Roughly uniform sequencing depth across donors was assumed in presence/absence analyses, although this assumption may not hold. In vitro tests confirmed that three of the cytomegalovirus-associated TCR beta chains recognize cytomegalovirus antigens. The cohort was sequenced for TCR beta chains only, and without alpha or paired-chain data the features that could be detected were limited. The earlier analysis of a few hundred of the donors excluded seventeen rarely observed V segments, including chromosome 9 orphons, because counts were too low. The sequencing pipeline was judged likely to have produced a cluster of highly shared sequence variants as a technical artifact. A later analysis associated approximately 17,000 TCR beta sequences with specific HLA alleles at a false discovery rate of 0.05.

To prepare the library, the immunoSEQ multiplex PCR assay was applied. For the multiplex PCR, a mixture combining 60 forward primers for TCR Vbeta segments and 13 reverse primers for TCR Jbeta segments was used. A multiplex PCR assay on genomic DNA amplified the CDR3 region of rearranged TCR beta genes. On the Illumina HiSeq System, the amplified TCR beta libraries were sequenced as 87-base-pair reads. Per the source publication's procedure: A later analysis tallied roughly 78 million unique TCR beta chains across the approximately 670 repertoires, and around 12 million of those chains were shared by two or more donors. To remove PCR and sequencing errors, raw reads were error-corrected and collapsed into unique sequences using a nearest-neighbor algorithm that merged closely related sequences. V, D and J gene segments were assigned by aligning CDR3 sequences to IMGT reference sequences. Each retained sequence needed at least a six-nucleotide match to both a V gene segment and a J gene segment. A rearrangement counted as productive if the CDR3 had no stop codons and remained in frame with V and J, and every other rearrangement counted as non-productive. CDR3 was defined by IMGT convention, running from the second conserved V-encoded cysteine to the conserved J-encoded phenylalanine. Sequences without an unambiguous match to a single V gene segment were excluded from the earlier analysis of a few hundred of the donors. In an earlier analysis of almost 600 of the donors, a V segment was called functional when productive rearrangements were above 56.7%, and segregating when the standard deviation between donors exceeded 5%. To diagnose cytomegalovirus status from the catalog of TCR beta chain sequences, a statistical classification framework was built. In a later analysis, TCR nucleotide sequences were compared against IMGT/GENE-DB human TR gene sequences so that V and J genes could be assigned. A later analysis assigned CDR3 sequences and most-parsimonious VDJ recombination scenarios with the TCRdist pipeline. In a later analysis, each TCR beta chain was defined by its CDR3 amino acid sequence together with its V-gene family, and reads without a unique V-gene family were excluded. As a way to deal with suspected cross-contamination and a sequencing artifact, a later analysis dropped 450 to 600 nucleotide sequences that were highly shared and had low generation probability. In a later analysis, a clonal expansion index for each public chain was calculated from normalized within-repertoire ranks of inferred template counts. Generation probabilities in a later analysis came from a VDJ recombination model fitted to out-of-frame rearrangements, and those results were checked against IGoR. A later analysis scored TCR-TCR, TCR-HLA and TCR-CMV co-occurrence with hypergeometric tests, applying a repertoire-size bias correction to TCR pairs. To estimate false discovery rates, a later analysis permuted the HLA or CMV assignments 20 times. In a later analysis, co-occurring TCRs were grouped using DBSCAN, and TCRdist sequence similarity was added for clustering within HLA-allele-positive subsets. Co-occurrence clustering excluded repertoires with fewer than 30,000 or more than 120,000 public chains, plus five with anomalous nucleotide sharing. The immuneACCESS repertoire file appears here via TCRdb, limited to in-frame rearrangements. These files lack a portion of the clones; in checked studies, under half of the deficit traces to unresolved V genes, and the cause of the others is not known. That table supplies the V and J calls and clone size; D and trimming were determined from the DNA. Across this sample there are 150,000 to 200,000 clones, with around 75% seen only once. Roughly 6% of the sample lies in the top ten.

What was sequenced was PBMCs. Recombination joined TRBV5-1 with TRBJ2-1, with 9 bases aligning to TRBD2. This sequence originates from a man aged 40-50 years in good health and CMV-seropositive. The CDR3 has the sequence CASSLVGLAGSYNEQFF. The nucleotides are TGCGCCAGCAGCTTGGTTGGTCTAGCGGGGTCATACAATGAGCAGTTCTTC.